Listed below are T cell receptor beta chains from one sample, sequenced in a study of CD8 T cells in Susac syndrome. TCRdb used MiXCR to reprocess the immunoSEQ multiplex PCR reads, holding one entry per CDR3 protein. Counted here are some 110,000 distinct CDR3 sequences, 85% to 95% occurring once; the ten biggest clones make up 0.093%. Material: CD4+ T cells from PBMCs. These receptors were obtained from a human donor with multiple sclerosis. Each CDR3 is given with its conserved first and last residue. Each record gives: V gene, D gene, CDR3 length, J gene, clone size, CDR3 DNA, CDR3 protein. D genes are given only for firm matches. Not every row has a clone size; where given, it reads once, few, many or a size class.

>TRBV9|TRBD2|14|TRBJ2-7|-
TGTGCCAGCAGCGTAGGCGGGGGGGCCCTCGAGCAGTACTTC
CASSVGGGALEQYF
>TRBV5-1|TRBD1|15|TRBJ1-1|-
TGCGCCAGCAGCGCCCTACAGGGGGCGACCACTGAAGCTTTCTTT
CASSALQGATTEAFF
>TRBV29-1|TRBD1|15|TRBJ2-1|once
TGCAGCGTTGAAGGGTGGCAGGGGGCAGTCAATGAGCAGTTCTTC
CSVEGWQGAVNEQFF
>TRBV25-1|-|14|TRBJ2-3|-
TGTGCCAGCAGTGACGGGGGAATCACAGATACGCAGTATTTT
CASSDGGITDTQYF
>TRBV9|TRBD1|15|TRBJ1-6|-
TGTGCCAGCAGCGTAGGGGACAGTCTTAATTCACCCCTCCACTTT
CASSVGDSLNSPLHF
>TRBV6-1|-|14|TRBJ2-5|once
TGTGCCAGCGGGAGGGACATCCATCAAGAGACCCAGTACTTC
CASGRDIHQETQYF
>TRBV6-6|-|14|TRBJ1-1|-
TGTGCCAGCAGTTACGCCGACACAACCACTGAAGCTTTCTTT
CASSYADTTTEAFF
>TRBV4-1|TRBD1|16|TRBJ1-2|-
TGCGCCAGCAGCCCTTGGGGACAGGGTGTCATCCATGGCTACACCTTC
CASSPWGQGVIHGYTF
>TRBV20-1|TRBD1|14|TRBJ1-2|-
TGCAGTGCTAGAGGCCGAGACAGGGGGTATGGCTACACCTTC
CSARGRDRGYGYTF
>TRBV9|TRBD1|15|TRBJ2-2|-
TGTGCCAGCAGCGTAGCGGGACAGGGGGCCGGGGAGCTGTTTTTT
CASSVAGQGAGELFF
>TRBV20-1|-|13|TRBJ1-4|once
TGCAGTGCGGGGGAGGCAGCTAATGAAAAACTGTTTTTT
CSAGEAANEKLFF
>TRBV7-2|TRBD2|17|TRBJ2-5|-
TGTGCCAGCAGCTTAGCAGGGGCGGGGGGGCCCTTGGAGACCCAGTACTTC
CASSLAGAGGPLETQYF
>TRBV3-1|-|18|TRBJ2-2|-
TGTGCCAGCAGCCAAGATGGCGGGGCAGGGGTGAGGGCCGGGGAGCTGTTTTTT
CASSQDGGAGVRAGELFF
>TRBV12-3/TRBV12-4|-|14|TRBJ2-7|once
TGTGCCAGCAGTTTAACAGCGGACTCCTACGAGCAGTACTTC
CASSLTADSYEQYF
>TRBV20-1|-|10|TRBJ2-3|-
TGCAGTGCTAGAGCCGATACGCAGTATTTT
CSARADTQYF
>TRBV20-1|-|11|TRBJ1-1|-
TGCAGTGCTAGTAAAGGAAACGAAGCTTTCTTT
CSASKGNEAFF
>TRBV20-1|-|11|TRBJ2-1|-
TGCAGTGCTAACCGTTTGAATGAGCAGTTCTTC
CSANRLNEQFF
>TRBV27|-|16|TRBJ1-5|-
TGTGCCAGCAGCCCCCATGTGGGGGGCGGTGGTCAGCCCCAGCATTTT
CASSPHVGGGGQPQHF
>TRBV18|-|14|TRBJ1-5|-
TGTGCCAGCTCCCTACAGGGTTGGAGTCAGCCCCAGCATTTT
CASSLQGWSQPQHF
>TRBV4-3|-|13|TRBJ1-6|once
TGCGCCAGCAGCCAAGAAGCCGGGGCACCCCTCCACTTT
CASSQEAGAPLHF
>TRBV2|TRBD2|12|TRBJ2-7|-
TGTGCCAGCAGTGGGACTAGCGGGGAGCAGTACTTC
CASSGTSGEQYF
>TRBV24-1|-|15|TRBJ2-1|once
TGTGCCACCAGTGATGGAGGGTCGGTGGGGAATGAGCAGTTCTTC
CATSDGGSVGNEQFF
>TRBV7-9|-|16|TRBJ2-2|-
TGTGCCAGCAGCTTAGGGTCGGGGCGAAGCACCGGGGAGCTGTTTTTT
CASSLGSGRSTGELFF
>TRBV6-1|TRBD1|16|TRBJ2-1|-
TGTGCCAGCAGTGTTATACAGGGGCGCTCCTACAATGAGCAGTTCTTC
CASSVIQGRSYNEQFF
>TRBV7-3|-|13|TRBJ2-5|-
TGTGCCAGCAGCTCGGACCCACTAGAGACCCAGTACTTC
CASSSDPLETQYF
>TRBV5-1|-|15|TRBJ2-5|-
TGCGCCAGCAGCGCAGGAGGGGCGCAGGGGGAGACCCAGTACTTC
CASSAGGAQGETQYF
>TRBV28|TRBD1|17|TRBJ1-5|-
TGTGCCAGCACGAAGGCTTTCAGGGGGCTTAGCAATCAGCCCCAGCATTTT
CASTKAFRGLSNQPQHF
>TRBV29-1|-|18|TRBJ1-5|-
TGCAGCGTTGGGGGAATAGGGTTCAGGGCCGATAGCAATCAGCCCCAGCATTTT
CSVGGIGFRADSNQPQHF
>TRBV18|-|15|TRBJ2-7|-
TGTGCCAGCTCACCACTCATGGGGGGAACAAACGAGCAGTACTTC
CASSPLMGGTNEQYF
>TRBV7-9|TRBD1|12|TRBJ2-1|-
TGTGCCAGCAGCAGGGACAGTGGAGAGCAGTTCTTC
CASSRDSGEQFF
>TRBV27|-|15|TRBJ2-2|-
TGTGCCAGCAAAACCGGGACACCCAACACCGGGGAGCTGTTTTTT
CASKTGTPNTGELFF
>TRBV7-9|-|12|TRBJ1-2|-
TGTGCCAGCAGCCGACAGCTTGGGGGCTACACCTTC
CASSRQLGGYTF
>TRBV11-2|-|13|TRBJ1-2|-
TGTGCCAGCAGCTTACACAGGGCCTATGGCTACACCTTC
CASSLHRAYGYTF
>TRBV29-1|-|12|TRBJ2-7|-
TGCAGCGTTAGGCGGACACAGGGAGAGCAGTACTTC
CSVRRTQGEQYF
>TRBV7-2|TRBD2|16|TRBJ2-1|-
TGTGCCAGCAGAAAAGCCCCTAGCGGGGGTTACAATGAGCAGTTCTTC
CASRKAPSGGYNEQFF
>TRBV12-3/TRBV12-4|TRBD1|15|TRBJ2-3|once
TGTGCCAGCAGTTGGGGACAGTTAATCACAGATACGCAGTATTTT
CASSWGQLITDTQYF
>TRBV7-6|-|13|TRBJ2-7|-
TGTGCCAGCAGCGCAGTGTACGAGACCGAGCAGTACTTC
CASSAVYETEQYF
>TRBV7-9|TRBD1|14|TRBJ1-2|-
TGTGCCAGCAGCCCGGAGGGGGCGGTCTATGGCTACACCTTC
CASSPEGAVYGYTF
>TRBV9|TRBD2|16|TRBJ2-5|-
TGTGCCAGCAGCTATAGCGGGGGAGCCCCCCCGGAGACCCAGTACTTC
CASSYSGGAPPETQYF
>TRBV20-1|-|11|TRBJ2-3|-
TGCAGTGCCACCAACACAGATACGCAGTATTTT
CSATNTDTQYF
>TRBV9|-|18|TRBJ2-2|-
TGTGCCAGCAGCGTAGAGCTTGGGACCGCTGCGAACACCGGGGAGCTGTTTTTT
CASSVELGTAANTGELFF
>TRBV9|-|14|TRBJ1-2|few
TGTGCCAGCAGTTCCGGGACAAGAAACTATGGCTACACCTTC
CASSSGTRNYGYTF
>TRBV6-5|TRBD1|15|TRBJ1-2|-
TGTGCCAGCACCCCGGGGACAGGGAACGGGTATGGCTACACCTTC
CASTPGTGNGYGYTF
>TRBV20-1|-|15|TRBJ2-7|-
TGCAGTGCTAGCTTAACTGGGGCGACTGGCTACGAGCAGTACTTC
CSASLTGATGYEQYF
>TRBV28|-|15|TRBJ1-2|-
TGTGCCAGCAGTTTATGGGGAAGATATAACTATGGCTACACCTTC
CASSLWGRYNYGYTF
>TRBV11-2|-|13|TRBJ2-7|-
TGTGCCAGCAGCTTAATGGGATCGGGTGAGCAGTACTTC
CASSLMGSGEQYF
>TRBV4-1|-|12|TRBJ2-1|once
TGCGCCAGCAGCCAAGATGAGGGTGAGCAGTTCTTC
CASSQDEGEQFF
>TRBV4-1|-|17|TRBJ1-2|-
TGCGCCAGCAGCCAAGTTCCTCAGGGTTTGAAGTACTATGGCTACACCTTC
CASSQVPQGLKYYGYTF
>TRBV9|-|14|TRBJ2-4|-
TGTGCCAGCAGCGAATCGGACCCCAGAGACATTCAGTACTTC
CASSESDPRDIQYF
>TRBV10-1|-|13|TRBJ1-2|-
TGCGCCAGCAGTGACGAGGGAACTGTCGGCTACACCTTC
CASSDEGTVGYTF
>TRBV24-1|-|11|TRBJ2-1|once
TGTGCCACCAGCGACTACAATGAGCAGTTCTTC
CATSDYNEQFF
>TRBV5-1|-|17|TRBJ2-6|-
TGCGCCAGCAGCTTGGGGCTCACGAGCTCTGGGGCCAACGTCCTGACTTTC
CASSLGLTSSGANVLTF
>TRBV30|TRBD1|13|TRBJ1-1|-
TGTGCCTGGAGTGTACAGGGGTGGACTGAAGCTTTCTTT
CAWSVQGWTEAFF
>TRBV2|-|11|TRBJ2-1|-
TGTGCCAGCGCTAAATGGGATACGCAGTTCTTC
CASAKWDTQFF
>TRBV23-1|TRBD1|15|TRBJ1-5|-
TGCGCCAGCAGTCAGGCGGACAGGGGGAATCAGCCCCAGCATTTT
CASSQADRGNQPQHF
>TRBV5-1|-|16|TRBJ2-6|-
TGCGCCAGCAGCTTGGACAGACACTCTGGGGCCAACGTCCTGACTTTC
CASSLDRHSGANVLTF
>TRBV5-1|-|16|TRBJ2-3|-
TGCGCCAGCAGCTTGGCTTTGGACATCAGCACAGATACGCAGTATTTT
CASSLALDISTDTQYF
>TRBV6-2/TRBV6-3|-|12|TRBJ1-5|-
TGTGCCATCTCGGACAACCATCAGCCCCAGCATTTT
CAISDNHQPQHF
>TRBV9|TRBD1|16|TRBJ2-1|-
TGTGCCAGCAGCGGGGACGCCGGGACAGTGTACAATGAGCAGTTCTTC
CASSGDAGTVYNEQFF
>TRBV20-1|-|16|TRBJ2-2|-
TGCAGTGCTAGAGATCGGAGGGGTCCGAACACCGGGGAGCTGTTTTTT
CSARDRRGPNTGELFF